A selection of T cell receptor beta chains follows, all from one sample in a study of blood T cell repertoires in COVID-19. TCRdb's copy holds only in-frame clones and misses some; the assay was immunoSEQ multiplex PCR. The sample shows roughly 230,000 clones, about 90% of them seen only once. Source material: peripheral blood. These receptors were taken from a woman between 55 and 75 years old with COVID-19, enrolled during active disease. Each CDR3 is given without its conserved first and last residue. Each record gives: V gene, CDR3 protein.

>TRBV4-1
ASSQGQGVSGELF
>TRBV4-3
ASSPLIGGTDTQY
>TRBV7-8
ASSLSTGEAF
>TRBV7-2
ASSLGAGAGQPQH
>TRBV7-6
ASSFRGSYNEQF
>TRBV15
ATRPSGQPKYGQPQH
>TRBV5-4
ASSFAGLGQPQH
>TRBV14
ASSQGQGLYGYT
>TRBV4-2
ASSQEAGGFSPLH
>TRBV4-3
ASSQDLKMSPLH
>TRBV7-9
ASSRGYEQY
>TRBV11-2
ASSLDSRGCT
>TRBV7-8
ASTGQTSTVMNTEAF
>TRBV7-9
ASSRGSGTEAF
>TRBV7-8
ASSPNRVQTEAF
>TRBV10-3
AISEYGTGGARYEQY
>TRBV6-5
ASSQGQLGNQPQH
>TRBV11-3
ASSPRTGPSSYNEQF
>TRBV3-1/TRBV3-2
ASSQQGAVYGYT
>TRBV4-1
ASSQEGRGLDEQY
>TRBV5-6
ASSLGGQLF
>TRBV2
ASSESGFWGGGRYGYT
>TRBV30
AWSVRTGLAKIYEQY
>TRBV7-8
ASSRNLASSYNSPLH
>TRBV6-5
ASRAGTNLYGYT
>TRBV6-5
ASSYSRTSGNEQF
>TRBV9
ASSVDTRNTEAF
>TRBV5-1
ASSQGQGNNEQF
>TRBV6-1
ASSEPGRVSGYT
>TRBV6-5
ASRRDRGSNSPLH
>TRBV3-1/TRBV3-2
ASSRQTGLNEKLF
>TRBV18
ASSGKRGSSYEQY
>TRBV7-2
ASSLDRANYGYT
>TRBV7-9
ASSLQGTSPPQH
>TRBV9
ASSVEGVSNQPQH
>TRBV25-1
ASSATGINGGYT
>TRBV7-2
ASSPTGTGRGYT
>TRBV30
AWSGNRPRDRGYCYT
>TRBV7-3
ASSQGRSGEQY
>TRBV6-2/TRBV6-3
ASSSRTGYHEQY